Each of the 27 T cell receptor beta chains below was sequenced from the same sample in a study of CD8+CD57+ T cells in acquired aplastic anemia. Patients sequenced had flow cytometry evidence of CD8+CD57+ cell expansion. The template used for profiling TCR beta VDJ and CDR3 was genomic DNA. TCRdb re-called the reads through MiXCR, storing one row per CDR3 protein. The data hold roughly 160,000 distinct CDR3 sequences, with under 55% observed a single time. Sample: sorted CD4+, CD8+, or CD8+CD57+ T cells (not recorded which) from PBMCs. Source of these receptors: a human donor with aplastic anemia.

This clonotype was recorded only once. This chain joins TRBV10-3 and TRBJ1-2; 12 bases align to TRBD1. The CDR3 sequence is 15 residues long. The germline V gene has CDR1 ENHRY and CDR2 SYGVKD. V lost 8 bases, J lost 4 bases, and 8 bases stayed unmatched. CDR3 protein: CAIAGQGAGGYGYTF. CDR3 DNA sequence: TGTGCCATCGCGGGACAGGGGGCAGGAGGCTATGGCTACACCTTC.

This clonotype was counted ten times or more. The chain carries TRBV5-4 and TRBJ2-3; 8 bases are a match to TRBD1. This CDR3 has 15 amino acids. Germline CDR1 and CDR2: SGHNT and YYREEE (reference sequence). The V segment lost 4 bases and the J segment 0 bases; nucleotides outside the gene matches: 4. The CDR3 reads CASSPDRASTDTQYF. The CDR3 coding sequence is TGTGCCAGCAGCCCGGACAGGGCTAGCACAGATACGCAGTATTTT.

V and J are TRBV6-1 and TRBJ2-7; maybe TRBD1 (6 bases). The CDR3 loop spans 16 amino acids. The germline V and J ends were trimmed by 6 bases and 1 base, with 19 bases remaining between them. The V gene's germline CDR1 is MNHNS and CDR2 SASEGT. The CDR3 is CASSRTGSESSYEQYF. CDR3 nucleotides: TGTGCCAGCAGCCGAACAGGGTCAGAAAGTTCCTACGAGCAGTACTTC.

This clonotype has at least ten counts. This chain connects TRBV5-1 to TRBJ2-6, with TRBD2 identical over 7 bases. Germline V gives CDR1 SGHRS, CDR2 YFSETQ. V was clipped by 0 bases and J by 2 bases; unmatched bases: 11. This CDR3 is 19 amino acids long. The CDR3 sequence: CASSLGAGGLMAGANVLTF. The CDR3 DNA reads TGCGCCAGCAGCTTGGGGGCCGGGGGGTTGATGGCTGGGGCCAACGTCCTGACTTTC.

V usage is TRBV29-1 and J usage is TRBJ1-1; tentative D call: TRBD1 (5 bases). The CDR3 runs 14 residues. The germline V gene has CDR1 SQVTM and CDR2 ANQGSEA. The V gene lost 4 bases and the J gene lost 2 bases, with 14 bases spanning the gap. CDR3 DNA sequence: TGCAGCGTTGTTTGGGGGAATCTCAACACTGAAGCTTTCTTT. The encoded protein is CSVVWGNLNTEAFF.

In regard to this clonotype: It is likely a read error, because the conserved phenylalanine at the end of the CDR3 is missing. This chain joins TRBV12-3 or TRBV12-4 and TRBJ1-1; D is unclear. CDR3 size: 13 residues. Between the trimmed V and J ends, which lost 7 bases and 4 bases, there was a span of 13 bases. CDR3 loop: CASTRNGPTEAFS. In DNA form, the CDR3 reads TGTGCCAGCACCCGCAACGGGCCCACTGAAGCTTTCTCT.

This clonotype has a count of ten or more. The V and J genes are TRBV7-2 and TRBJ2-5; 7 bases map to TRBD2. The CDR3 spans 15 residues. The V gene end was trimmed by 5 bases and the J gene end by 4 bases; junction bases not matched to a gene: 10. The V gene's germline CDR1 is SGHTA and CDR2 FQGNSA. The CDR3 DNA sequence: TGTGCCAGCAGCGCCCAACCCGGGGAGGGAGAGACCCAGTACTTC. Translated: CASSAQPGEGETQYF.

The V gene is TRBV20-1, the J gene TRBJ2-7, with D perhaps matching TRBD1 or TRBD2 (5 bases each). V dropped 0 bases and J dropped 3 bases, with 18 bases sitting between them. Germline V gene lookup returns CDR1 DFQATT and CDR2 SNEGSKA (reference sequence). The CDR3 extends over 16 amino acids. CDR3 amino acids: CSARDLGAGRIYEQYF. The CDR3 DNA is TGCAGTGCTAGAGATCTTGGAGCAGGGAGAATCTACGAGCAGTACTTC.

Notes on this clonotype: A junction boundary mismatches the germline segment, possibly from a read error. The V call is TRBV7-9, the J call TRBJ2-7; perhaps TRBD2 as D (6 bases). There are 12 residues in the CDR3. Germline loops: CDR1 SEHNR, CDR2 FQNEAQ (reference sequence). CDR3 DNA sequence: TGCGCCAGCACCCTCTCGGGGGTCGAGCAGTACTTC. It specifies CASTLSGVEQYF.

The chain employs TRBV6-5 and TRBJ1-6; no clear D. This CDR3 has 13 amino acids. With 2 bases removed from V and 8 bases from J, the gap between germline ends came to 7 bases. Germline-derived CDR1 and CDR2 are MNHEY and SVGAGI. The CDR3 loop is CASSYRIDSPLHF. CDR3 DNA sequence: TGTGCCAGCAGTTACAGGATTGATTCACCCCTCCACTTT.

This clonotype was seen repeatedly, ten times or more. This chain connects TRBV4-1 to TRBJ2-7; tentatively, D is TRBD1 (6 bases). The CDR3 spans 14 residues. Trimming left V 2 bases short and J 6 bases short, with 14 bases between. Germline-derived CDR1 and CDR2 are MGHRA and YSYEKL. CDR3 region: CASSQITGLGEQYF. CDR3 coding DNA: TGCGCCAGCAGCCAAATAACAGGGCTCGGCGAGCAGTACTTC.

This clonotype has a count of ten or more. The rearrangement joins TRBV7-8 to TRBJ1-5; the D is unclear. The germline V gene encodes CDR1 SGHVS and CDR2 FQNEAQ. V was clipped by 2 bases and J by 4 bases, with 12 bases between them. This CDR3 region has 15 residues. The CDR3 bases are TGTGCCAGCAGCTTATCCGGGGAGGTAAATCAGCCCCAGCATTTT. As protein: CASSLSGEVNQPQHF.

V is TRBV29-1 and J is TRBJ2-7; 8 positions match TRBD1. J was trimmed by 5 bases and V by 6 bases; bases with no gene match: 3. Germline V gene data show CDR1 as SQVTM and CDR2 as ANQGSEA. This CDR3 contains 11 residues. CDR3 protein: CSVRQGNEQYF. In DNA, the CDR3 is TGCAGCGTGCGACAGGGGAACGAGCAGTACTTC.

The V gene is TRBV3-1, the J gene TRBJ2-3, with TRBD1 as a possible D gene (6 bases). The CDR3 extends over 13 amino acids. Germline V gives CDR1 LGHDT, CDR2 YNNKEL (reference sequence). CDR3 residues: CASEGELSDTQYF. CDR3 DNA sequence: TGTGCGTCCGAGGGGGAGCTCTCCGATACGCAGTATTTT.

The chain carries TRBV28 and TRBJ1-3; D may be TRBD1 (6 bases). This CDR3 contains 14 residues. The germline CDR1 and CDR2 sequences are MDHEN and SYDVKM. Trimming left V 2 bases short and J 3 bases short, with 8 bases between. The CDR3 DNA reads as TGTGCCAGCAGTTTAGCACAGGGTGGAAACACCATATATTTT. Residues: CASSLAQGGNTIYF.

The rearrangement uses TRBV11-1 and TRBJ1-5; 12 bases are a match to TRBD1. From germline, CDR1 is SGHAT and CDR2 FQDESV (reference sequence). With V trimmed by 4 bases and J by 1 base, 8 bases remained unmatched. This CDR3 region has 18 residues. This CDR3 reads CASSSAGTGGSSNQPQHF. As DNA, the CDR3 is TGTGCCAGCAGCTCGGCCGGGACAGGGGGCTCGAGCAATCAGCCCCAGCATTTT.

This clonotype was picked up one time. The chain carries TRBV10-2 and TRBJ2-3, with 7 bases that match TRBD2. The CDR3 runs 16 residues. Germline-derived CDR1 and CDR2 are WSHSY and SAAADI. Trimming took 6 bases from V and 2 from J; bases not matched to a gene: 11. CDR3 sequence: CASSASRGSPTDTQYF. CDR3 sequence (DNA): TGCGCCAGCAGCGCTTCTCGCGGGAGTCCCACAGATACGCAGTATTTT.

This chain connects TRBV19 to TRBJ2-5; D call uncertain. Trimming took 3 bases from V and 3 from J, leaving 11 bases between them. Germline V gene data show CDR1 as LNHDA and CDR2 as SQIVND (reference sequence). The CDR3 sequence is 14 residues long. For the CDR3, the DNA is TGTGCCAGTAGTATCCGTTCGTCAAAAGAGACCCAGTACTTC. Its translation: CASSIRSSKETQYF.

The table lists this clonotype with many counts. The chain links TRBV7-9 to TRBJ1-3; D is unresolved. V was trimmed by 5 bases and J by 0 bases, leaving 11 bases between them. This CDR3 has 15 amino acids. Germline-derived CDR1 and CDR2 are SEHNR and FQNEAQ (reference sequence). Here the CDR3 reads CASSPPTLSGNTIYF. The CDR3 DNA sequence: TGTGCCAGCAGCCCACCGACACTCTCTGGAAACACCATATATTTT.

This clonotype was detected many times. The rearrangement uses TRBV2 and TRBJ2-5; TRBD2 might be the D (5 bases). V was pared by 1 base and J by 3 bases, with 6 bases between. The V gene's germline CDR1 is SNHLY and CDR2 FYNNEI. The CDR3 totals 13 residues. CDR3 loop: CASSEGREETQYF. For the CDR3, the DNA is TGTGCCAGCAGTGAAGGGCGGGAAGAGACCCAGTACTTC.

The rearrangement uses TRBV7-2 and TRBJ1-3; 10 bases match TRBD1. Trimming took 0 bases from V and 4 from J; bases not matched to a gene: 6. The V gene's germline CDR1 is SGHTA and CDR2 FQGNSA. The CDR3 is 17 amino acids. The chain's CDR3 is CASSLARGQGPGNTIYF. The CDR3 region has the DNA TGTGCCAGCAGCTTAGCCCGGGGACAGGGGCCCGGAAACACCATATATTTT. The entire variable domain, with the rest obtained from reference TRBV7-2 and TRBJ1-3, is as follows: GAGVSQSPSNKVTEKGKDVELRCDPISGHTALYWYRQSLGQGLEFLIYFQGNSAPDKSGLPSDRFSAERTGGSVSTLTIQRTQQEDSAVYLCASSLARGQGPGNTIYFGEGSWLTVV.

In its sample, this clonotype was seen many times. The genes are TRBV6-1 and TRBJ2-7; D remains ambiguous. CDR1 is MNHNS, CDR2 SASEGT, per germline. The CDR3 loop spans 14 amino acids. V lost 6 bases, J lost 0 bases, and 12 bases lay in between. For the CDR3, the DNA is TGTGCCAGCAGAATCAGGAGAGACTCCTACGAGCAGTACTTC. It specifies CASRIRRDSYEQYF.

In its sample, this clonotype was seen a few times. The chain joins TRBV19 to TRBJ2-2, with 14 bases identical to TRBD2. With 4 bases clipped from V and 5 bases from J, the junction kept 9 bases outside the gene matches. CDR3 length: 18 residues. Germline lookup yields CDR1 LNHDA and CDR2 SQIVND (reference sequence). The CDR3 bases are TGTGCCAGTAGTACTGGGACTAGCGGGAGAGTACAGACCGGGGAGCTGTTTTTT. Its protein is CASSTGTSGRVQTGELFF.

In its sample, this clonotype was seen many times. The rearrangement uses TRBV9 and TRBJ2-3; D unresolved. The germline V gene has CDR1 SGDLS and CDR2 YYNGEE. The V gene lost 0 bases and the J gene lost 4 bases, with 0 bases spanning the gap. This CDR3 has 11 residues. This chain's CDR3 is CASSVADTQYF. The CDR3 coding sequence is TGTGCCAGCAGCGTAGCAGATACGCAGTATTTT. Using reference TRBV9 and TRBJ2-3 for the parts outside the CDR3, the full variable domain is DSGVTQTPKHLITATGQRVTLRCSPRSGDLSVYWYQQSLDQGLQFLIQYYNGEERAKGNILERFSAQQFPDLHSELNLSSLELGDSALYFCASSVADTQYFGPGTRLTVL.

This clonotype was counted many times. This chain connects TRBV5-1 to TRBJ2-7; TRBD2 agrees at 14 bases. V was clipped by 1 base and J by 7 bases; unmatched bases: 7. Looked up from germline, CDR1 is SGHRS and CDR2 is YFSETQ. This CDR3 comprises 16 residues. CDR3 region: CASSLLGLAGVEEQYF. As DNA, the CDR3 is TGCGCCAGCAGCTTGTTGGGACTAGCGGGAGTGGAAGAGCAGTACTTC.

The V call is TRBV7-2, the J call TRBJ1-6; D remains unclear. Trimming left V 5 bases short and J 11 bases short, with 16 bases between. Germline V gene sequence: CDR1 SGHTA, CDR2 FQGNSA. The CDR3 runs 14 residues. The CDR3 bases are TGTGCCAGCAGCAAAGTTGCATGGGCCGCACCCCTCCACTTT. Amino acids: CASSKVAWAAPLHF. Full variable domain (remainder filled in from reference TRBV7-2 and TRBJ1-6): GAGVSQSPSNKVTEKGKDVELRCDPISGHTALYWYRQSLGQGLEFLIYFQGNSAPDKSGLPSDRFSAERTGGSVSTLTIQRTQQEDSAVYLCASSKVAWAAPLHFGNGTRLTVT.

There are a few counts of this clonotype. This chain uses TRBV28 with TRBJ1-1, with a possible D match to TRBD1 (5 bases). CDR3 length: 14 amino acids. V lost 3 bases to trimming and J lost 3 bases, with 11 bases between them. Germline CDR1 MDHEN, CDR2 SYDVKM. The CDR3 DNA is TGTGCCAGCAGTTTGCCAGGGCGGGACACTGAAGCTTTCTTT. It is translated as CASSLPGRDTEAFF.